This T cell receptor beta chain was documented in a study of vaccination effects on CD4 cells after COVID-19. The CDR3 covers 15 residues. CDR1 MNHEY and CDR2 SVGAGI come from the germline V gene. The junction had 6 bases not matched to a gene; V was cut back by 6 bases and J by 5 bases. A note on this clone: Its cognate antigen is unknown.

Sequenced by immunoSEQ multiplex PCR; TCRdb stores in-frame clones only, minus some. Counted here are about 73,000 clones, around 70% occurring once; the ten biggest clones make up about 2.5%. Scientists isolated CD4+ T cells after an approximately 9-day culture period ended. Every participant took two doses of the BNT162b2 or mRNA-1273 vaccine. This sequence joins TRBV6-5 and TRBJ2-2; 10 bases are shared with TRBD1. Sample: CD4+ T cells from PBMCs cultured without peptide, taken after COVID-19 vaccination. The origin of this receptor is a human donor who received a COVID-19 vaccine. The DNA of the CDR3 is TGTGCCAGCAGCCACGACAGGGGGCGAACCGGGGAGCTGTTTTTT. Its translation is CASSHDRGRTGELFF.